This T cell receptor beta chain comes out of a study of T cell responses to AZD1222 COVID-19 vaccine. This clone came up many times. Its antigen is unknown. Here immunoSEQ multiplex PCR was the method, and the copy in TCRdb shows in-frame clones only, minus some. Of 150,000 to 200,000 clones listed, under 95% are singletons. Overall study findings and caveats: AZD1222 recipients seropositive at baseline numbered only six or seven. Spike was spanned by vaccine-associated CD4 TCRs, which were dominant at 160-218 and 743-854.

The sequence came from an adult who received the AZD1222 COVID-19 vaccine. The sequences come from peripheral blood, collected 28 days after the second AZD1222 dose.

CDR3 protein: CASSSWTSGSGEQYF. The CDR3 DNA reads as TGTGCCAGCAGCTCGTGGACTAGCGGGAGCGGCGAGCAGTACTTC. V usage is TRBV7-6 and J usage is TRBJ2-7, with 13 bases lining up with TRBD2. Trimming at V came to 4 bases and at J to 6 bases, leaving 6 bases not matched to a gene. Germline CDR1 SGHVS, CDR2 FNYEAQ. There are 15 residues in the CDR3. The entire variable domain, with the rest obtained from reference TRBV7-6 and TRBJ2-7, is as follows: GAGVSQSPRYKVTKRGQDVALRCDPISGHVSLYWYRQALGQGPEFLTYFNYEAQQDKSGLPNDRFSAERPEGSISTLTIQRTEQRDSAMYRCASSSWTSGSGEQYFGPGTRLTVT.